The clone carrying this T cell receptor (beta chain) was picked up one time. Its antigen is unidentified. Those with chemo-refractory metastatic non-small-cell lung cancer were treated with focal radiation combined with CTLA-4 blockade using ipilimumab. Trimming took 3 bases from V and 3 from J, leaving 12 bases between them. The CDR3 spans 14 residues. From germline, CDR1 is SEHNR and CDR2 FQNEAQ (reference sequence). The data were taken from a study of radiotherapy plus CTLA-4 blockade in lung cancer. Study-wide results and limits: Once radiotherapy plus ipilimumab had been given, TCR clones derived from tumor expanded in blood. Early clonal dynamics of blood T cells, together with interferon-beta, were reported as the best response predictor.

This table comes from immunoSEQ multiplex PCR, and its TCRdb copy is limited to in-frame clones, with some not included. The sample has tens of thousands of clones, about 78% seen once. The TCR comes from a human donor with non-small cell lung cancer that progressed on radiotherapy plus ipilimumab. The genes are TRBV7-9 and TRBJ2-7; D ambiguous. The material sequenced was peripheral blood, taken from a patient treated with radiotherapy plus ipilimumab. The CDR3 loop reads CASSLEGPGYEQYF. The CDR3 DNA is TGTGCCAGCAGCTTGGAAGGGCCAGGCTACGAGCAGTACTTC.